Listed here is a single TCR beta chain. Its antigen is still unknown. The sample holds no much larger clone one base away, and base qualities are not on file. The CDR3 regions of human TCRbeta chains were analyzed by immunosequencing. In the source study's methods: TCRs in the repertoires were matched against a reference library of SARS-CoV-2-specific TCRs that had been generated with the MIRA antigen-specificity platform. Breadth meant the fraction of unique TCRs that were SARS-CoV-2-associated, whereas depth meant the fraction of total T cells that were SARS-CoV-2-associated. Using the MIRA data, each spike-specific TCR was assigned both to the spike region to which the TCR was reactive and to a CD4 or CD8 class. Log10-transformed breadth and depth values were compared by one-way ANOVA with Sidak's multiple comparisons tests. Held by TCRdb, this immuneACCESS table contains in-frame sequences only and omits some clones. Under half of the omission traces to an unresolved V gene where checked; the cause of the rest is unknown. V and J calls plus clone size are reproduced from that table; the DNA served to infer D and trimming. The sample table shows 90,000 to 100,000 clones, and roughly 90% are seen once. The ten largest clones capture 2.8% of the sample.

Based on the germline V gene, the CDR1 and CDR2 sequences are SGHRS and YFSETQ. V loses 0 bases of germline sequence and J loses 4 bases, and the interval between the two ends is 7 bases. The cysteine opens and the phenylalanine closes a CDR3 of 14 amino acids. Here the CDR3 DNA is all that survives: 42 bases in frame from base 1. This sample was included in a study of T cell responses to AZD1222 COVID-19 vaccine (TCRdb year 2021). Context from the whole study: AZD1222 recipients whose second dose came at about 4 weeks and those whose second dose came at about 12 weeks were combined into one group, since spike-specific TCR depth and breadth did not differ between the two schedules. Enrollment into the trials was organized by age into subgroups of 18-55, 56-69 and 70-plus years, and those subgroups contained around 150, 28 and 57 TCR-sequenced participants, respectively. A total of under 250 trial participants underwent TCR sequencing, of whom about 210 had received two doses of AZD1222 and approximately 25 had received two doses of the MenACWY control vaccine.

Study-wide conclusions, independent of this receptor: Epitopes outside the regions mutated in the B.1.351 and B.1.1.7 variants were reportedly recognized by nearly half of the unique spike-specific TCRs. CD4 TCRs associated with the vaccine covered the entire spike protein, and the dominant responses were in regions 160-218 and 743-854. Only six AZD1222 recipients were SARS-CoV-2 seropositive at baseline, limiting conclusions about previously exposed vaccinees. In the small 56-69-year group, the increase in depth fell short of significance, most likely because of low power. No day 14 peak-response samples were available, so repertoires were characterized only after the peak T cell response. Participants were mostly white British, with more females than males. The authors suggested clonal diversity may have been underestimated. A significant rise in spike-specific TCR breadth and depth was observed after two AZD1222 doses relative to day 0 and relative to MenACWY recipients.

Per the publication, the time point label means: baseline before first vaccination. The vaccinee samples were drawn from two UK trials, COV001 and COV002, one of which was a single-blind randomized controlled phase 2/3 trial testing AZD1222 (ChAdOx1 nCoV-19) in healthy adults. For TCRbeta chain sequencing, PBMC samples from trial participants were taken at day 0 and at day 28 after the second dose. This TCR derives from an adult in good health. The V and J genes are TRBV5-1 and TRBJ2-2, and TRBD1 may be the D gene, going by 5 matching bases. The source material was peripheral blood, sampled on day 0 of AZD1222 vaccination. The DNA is TGCGCCAGCAGCTTGGGACAGACCACCGGGGAGCTGTTTTTT. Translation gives CASSLGQTTGELFF.